One and the same sample provided the 9 T cell receptor beta chains below, sequenced in a study of OX40 agonist ivuxolimab in advanced cancers. The method behind the library was the immunoSEQ multiplex PCR assay. TCRdb mirrors the immuneACCESS table, restricted to in-frame sequences. Some clones are absent from its copies; in checked studies, under half trace to an unresolved V gene, and the reason for the others is unknown. The sample records fewer than 85,000 clones, around 83% of which are singletons. The top ten clones comprise less than 0.85% of the sample. Source: CD4+ or CD8+ T cells sorted from blood, taken in a trial of the OX40 agonist ivuxolimab. The origin of the receptors is an adult with an advanced solid tumor such as melanoma, head and neck, liver or kidney cancer.

J is TRBJ2-4 and V is TRBV4-1; D gene unclear. The CDR3 length is 16 residues. Trimming shortened V by 2 bases and J by 4 bases, and 15 bases separated the two germline ends. Per the germline V gene, CDR1 is MGHRA and CDR2 is YSYEKL. The CDR3 loop is CASSQPLDGSKNIQYF. The DNA for the CDR3 is TGCGCCAGCAGCCAACCCCTCGACGGAAGTAAAAACATTCAGTACTTC.

The J gene is TRBJ1-5, the V gene TRBV18, with TRBD1 matching 7 bases. V trimming: 2 bases; J trimming: 6 bases; junction bases outside the gene matches: 4. The CDR3 runs to 14 residues. CDR1 is KGHSH and CDR2 is LQKENI in the germline V gene. CDR3 protein: CASSPGTAGQPQHF. The DNA for the CDR3 is TGTGCCAGCTCACCAGGGACAGCGGGTCAGCCCCAGCATTTT. The variable domain in full, with the rest retrieved from reference TRBV18 and TRBJ1-5, is NAGVMQNPRHLVRRRGQEARLRCSPMKGHSHVYWYRQLPEEGLKFMVYLQKENIIDESGMPKERFSAEFPKEGPSILRIQQVVRGDSAAYFCASSPGTAGQPQHFGDGTRLSIL.

This chain uses TRBV18 with TRBJ1-2; maybe TRBD1 (5 bases). The ends were cut back, 2 bases at V and 8 bases at J, with 18 bases in the middle. This CDR3 is 15 amino acids long. Germline CDR1 reads KGHSH; CDR2 reads LQKENI. The CDR3 protein is CASSPNSQEARGYTF. The CDR3 DNA is TGTGCCAGCTCACCAAATTCACAGGAGGCACGGGGCTACACCTTC.

The rearrangement joins TRBV4-2 to TRBJ2-3, with TRBD2 as a possible D gene (6 bases). The CDR3 is 16 residues long. V gave up 4 bases and J gave up 2 bases, with 16 bases separating them. The germline gives CDR1 LGHNA, CDR2 YNFKEQ. The CDR3 nucleotides are TGTGCCAGCAGCCCCTCGGGAGCGGGCCTCACAGATACGCAGTATTTT. This codes for CASSPSGAGLTDTQYF.

This chain joins TRBV6-5 and TRBJ2-1; no firm D call. Germline V gene sequence: CDR1 MNHEY, CDR2 SVGAGI. Trimming stripped 7 bases from V and 9 bases from J, with 10 bases between. The CDR3 has 11 residues. The CDR3 coding sequence is TGTGCCAGCAACCGTCTGGGTGAGCAGTTCTTC. It encodes CASNRLGEQFF.

The rearrangement links TRBV19 to TRBJ1-3; TRBD1 agrees at 8 bases. Germline loops: CDR1 LNHDA, CDR2 SQIVND (reference sequence). The CDR3 is 15 residues long. Losses at the gene ends were 5 bases for V and 4 bases for J; bases not matched to a gene: 7. The CDR3 DNA reads as TGTGCCAGTAGTCCCGACAGGGGCGTCGGAAACACCATATATTTT. It encodes CASSPDRGVGNTIYF.

The V call is TRBV5-4, the J call TRBJ2-1, with TRBD1 matching 8 bases. CDR1 is SGHNT, CDR2 YYREEE, per germline (reference sequence). CDR3 size: 15 residues. The ends lost 4 bases at V and 4 bases at J; junction bases unmatched: 7. CDR3 amino acids: CASSSPRTGYNEQFF. CDR3 coding DNA: TGTGCCAGCAGCAGCCCGAGGACAGGGTACAATGAGCAGTTCTTC.

The chain uses TRBV19 and TRBJ1-1, with 7 bases matching TRBD1. The CDR3 covers 14 residues. V dropped 7 bases and J dropped 4; count of bases not matched to a gene: 9. CDR1 is LNHDA, CDR2 SQIVND, per germline (reference sequence). CDR3 bases: TGTGCCAGTATCAGGACAGGTGGAAGCACTGAAGCTTTCTTT. It translates to CASIRTGGSTEAFF.

This chain connects TRBV19 to TRBJ1-2; TRBD1 is a possible D gene (6 bases). V lost 6 bases to trimming and J lost 5 bases, with 19 bases between them. CDR1 LNHDA and CDR2 SQIVND come from the germline V gene (reference sequence). The CDR3 spans 15 residues. The CDR3 loop reads CASSPLGTPSYGYTF. CDR3 coding DNA: TGTGCCAGTAGCCCTCTCGGGACACCCTCATATGGCTACACCTTC.